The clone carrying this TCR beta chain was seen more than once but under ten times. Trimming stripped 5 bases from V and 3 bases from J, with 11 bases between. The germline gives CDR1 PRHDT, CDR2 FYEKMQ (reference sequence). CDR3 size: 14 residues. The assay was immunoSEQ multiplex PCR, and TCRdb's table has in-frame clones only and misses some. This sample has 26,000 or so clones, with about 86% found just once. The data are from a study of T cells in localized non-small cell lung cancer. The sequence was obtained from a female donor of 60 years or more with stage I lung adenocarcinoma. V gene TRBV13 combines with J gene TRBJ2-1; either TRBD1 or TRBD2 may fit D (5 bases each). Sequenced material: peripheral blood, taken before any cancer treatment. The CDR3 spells CASSARDVYNEQFF. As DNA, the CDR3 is TGTGCCAGCAGCGCCCGGGACGTCTACAATGAGCAGTTCTTC.